These T cell receptor beta chains were read from a single sample in a study of T cells in Graves' hyperthyroidism and ophthalmopathy. TCRdb reprocessed the multiplex PCR reads with MiXCR, giving one entry per CDR3 protein. Of under 450,000 distinct CDR3 sequences listed, 17% were seen once; the top ten hold 34%. Sequencing was carried out using blood. The receptors were sampled from a woman in her thirties with Graves' hyperthyroidism that later progressed to Graves' ophthalmopathy. The CDR3 runs from the conserved cysteine through the conserved F or W. D genes are given only for firm matches. Part of the rows lack a size; the others show once, few, many or a class for expanded clones.

clone size	D gene	V gene	J gene	CDR3 DNA	CDR3 protein
many	NA	TRBV15	TRBJ2-7	TGTGCCACCAGCAGAGGGGGGGACAGCTCCTACGAGCAGTACTTC	CATSRGGDSSYEQYF
NA	NA	TRBV10-3	TRBJ2-7	TGTGCCATCAGTGATCCAGGGCTCCCCTACGAGCAGTACTTC	CAISDPGLPYEQYF
NA	NA	TRBV28	TRBJ1-1	TGTGCCAGCAGTCCTCAGACTGGGTGGTCTGAAGCTTTCTTT	CASSPQTGWSEAFF
many	NA	TRBV10-2	TRBJ2-1	TGCGCCAGCAGTGAGTTGGGCGGGAATGGCTACAATGAGCAGTTCTTC	CASSELGGNGYNEQFF
NA	NA	TRBV6-1	TRBJ2-7	TGTGCCAGCAGTGAAGCGGAGTACGAGCAGTACTTC	CASSEAEYEQYF
NA	NA	TRBV6-2/TRBV6-3	TRBJ1-3	TGTGCCAGCAGTTTTACGGACAGCGTGGACTCTGGAAACACCATATATTTT	CASSFTDSVDSGNTIYF
NA	NA	TRBV5-1	TRBJ2-5	TGCGCCAGCAAGACAAATCGAGAGACCCAGTACTTC	CASKTNRETQYF
many	TRBD1	TRBV10-2	TRBJ1-6	TGCGCCAGCAGCCCGGGACAGGAAAACTCCTATAATTCACCCCTCCACTTT	CASSPGQENSYNSPLHF
many	NA	TRBV5-4	TRBJ2-1	TGTGCCAGCAGCCAGGACAGCTATGAGCAGTTCTTC	CASSQDSYEQFF
NA	NA	TRBV6-1	TRBJ2-7	TGTGCCAGCAGTCTCCGGACTGAATACGAGCAGTACTTC	CASSLRTEYEQYF
many	NA	TRBV30	TRBJ1-2	TGTGCCTGGAGTCGGGGGGCTTTTGATGGCTACACCTTC	CAWSRGAFDGYTF
many	TRBD2	TRBV5-1	TRBJ2-3	TGCGCCAGCAGCACTAGCGGGGCGGAGGCAGATACGCAGTATTTT	CASSTSGAEADTQYF
NA	NA	TRBV4-1	TRBJ1-3	TGCGCCAGCAGCCAGGGTGGCGCCGGGAGAGGAAACACCATATATTTT	CASSQGGAGRGNTIYF
many	TRBD2	TRBV29-1	TRBJ2-7	TGCAGCGTTCAGCGGGAGCGGCACGAGCAGTACTTC	CSVQRERHEQYF
many	TRBD2	TRBV12-3/TRBV12-4	TRBJ2-4	TGTGCCAGCAGCCCTGATAGCGGGAGGGGGGGCATTCAGTACTTC	CASSPDSGRGGIQYF
many	NA	TRBV28	TRBJ2-5	TGTGCCAGCAGTTCCCCCGGGACAATGGACCTCCAAGAGACCCAGTACTTC	CASSSPGTMDLQETQYF
many	TRBD1	TRBV28	TRBJ2-1	TGTGCCAGCAGATCCCGGGACAGGGGGCTATGGGAGCAGTTCTTC	CASRSRDRGLWEQFF
many	TRBD1	TRBV28	TRBJ2-2	TGTGCCAGCAGTTTCCCAGGACAGGGGGTTGGATACACCGGGGAGCTGTTTTTT	CASSFPGQGVGYTGELFF
many	TRBD2	TRBV7-8	TRBJ2-3	TGTGCCAGCAGCGGAAGAGGGCGGGGGGCCGGGACTAGCACAGATACGCAGTATTTT	CASSGRGRGAGTSTDTQYF
many	NA	TRBV2	TRBJ1-1	TGTGCCAGCAGCTCCACAGGATCGGGAACTGAAGCTTTCTTT	CASSSTGSGTEAFF
NA	NA	TRBV28	TRBJ1-1	TGTGCCAGCAGTTTTTCGCCGCGATATGACAGCGTCAACACTGAAGCTTTCTTT	CASSFSPRYDSVNTEAFF
NA	NA	TRBV20-1	TRBJ1-2	TGCAGTGCTAGAGATCTGGCAGAAGATGGGTATGGCTACACCTTC	CSARDLAEDGYGYTF
many	TRBD1	TRBV7-9	TRBJ2-7	TGTGCCAGCAGCTTAGGGGACAGGGAGCAGTACTTC	CASSLGDREQYF
NA	NA	TRBV7-9	TRBJ2-5	TGTGCCAGCAGCTCGGACGGAGGCGCCCTAGAGACCCAGTACTTC	CASSSDGGALETQYF
few	TRBD2	TRBV6-2/TRBV6-3	TRBJ2-7	TGTGCCAGCAGCATCGATGCCGGACTAGCGGGAGTTGGCGAGCAGTACTTC	CASSIDAGLAGVGEQYF
many	TRBD2	TRBV2	TRBJ2-2	TGTGCCAGCATTGGGACTAGCGGGGGCCCGAACACCGGGGAGCTGTTTTTT	CASIGTSGGPNTGELFF
NA	NA	TRBV19	TRBJ2-7	TGTGCCAGTAGTATGACAGCTACCTACGAGCAGTACTTC	CASSMTATYEQYF
few	NA	TRBV4-1	TRBJ1-2	TGCGCCAGCAGCCGACCCGGGGTAGTCGGTGGCTACACCTTC	CASSRPGVVGGYTF
NA	NA	TRBV19	TRBJ2-3	TGTGCCAGTAGTATAGCCTCACCAACCACAGATACGCAGTATTTT	CASSIASPTTDTQYF
many	TRBD1	TRBV12-3/TRBV12-4	TRBJ2-7	TGTGCCAGCAGTTCGGGACAGGGGGCTTGGGAGCAGTACTTC	CASSSGQGAWEQYF
NA	NA	TRBV4-2	TRBJ1-4	TGTGCCAGCAGCCAAGATCCTACGAGTAATGAAAAACTGTTTTTT	CASSQDPTSNEKLFF
many	TRBD2	TRBV11-2	TRBJ2-7	TGTGCCAGCAGCTTCCGCCGGGCGGGGGGGGCCTTCGAGCAGTACTTC	CASSFRRAGGAFEQYF
few	NA	TRBV4-1	TRBJ1-5	TGCGCCAGCAGCCAAGTGTTAGGCAATCAGCCCCAGCATTTT	CASSQVLGNQPQHF
many	NA	TRBV6-2/TRBV6-3	TRBJ1-3	TGTGCCAGTCGATACTCTGGAAACACCATATATTTT	CASRYSGNTIYF
many	TRBD2	TRBV27	TRBJ2-5	TGTGCCAGCAGTTCATATAGCGGGAGCCAAGAGACCCAGTACTTC	CASSSYSGSQETQYF
many	NA	TRBV20-1	TRBJ2-7	TGCAGTGCTAGAGGATCCATCTCCTACGAGCAGTACTTC	CSARGSISYEQYF
NA	NA	TRBV6-5	TRBJ2-3	TGTGCCAGCAGTTACCAAACGGGAGTTGCAGATACGCAGTATTTT	CASSYQTGVADTQYF
NA	TRBD1	TRBV20-1	TRBJ1-5	TGCAGTGCTAGAGTCCCAAGGACAGGTGGGCAGCCCCAGCATTTT	CSARVPRTGGQPQHF
NA	NA	TRBV27	TRBJ2-7	TGTGCCAGCAGTTTATATGGTCAGGGCAAGCAGTACTTC	CASSLYGQGKQYF
few	NA	TRBV3-1	TRBJ2-5	TGTGCCAGCAGCCAGGACGGTGAAGAGACCCAGTACTTC	CASSQDGEETQYF
NA	TRBD1	TRBV3-1	TRBJ1-1	TGTGCCAGCAGCCAAGTGGACAGGGGCAAAGCTTTCTTT	CASSQVDRGKAFF
NA	NA	TRBV10-3	TRBJ2-4	TGTGCCATACGACCCACAGGGATGGACATTCAGTACTTC	CAIRPTGMDIQYF
few	NA	TRBV7-9	TRBJ2-7	TGTGCCAGCAGCTTACGGGCAGGGGACGTTTACGAGCAGTACTTC	CASSLRAGDVYEQYF
many	NA	TRBV6-1	TRBJ2-1	TGTGCCAGCAGTGAAATTAGTGCTGTATCCTACAATGAGCAGTTCTTC	CASSEISAVSYNEQFF
few	NA	TRBV30	TRBJ2-1	TGTGCCTGGAACAAAGGAGGGGAAAGCTACAATGAGCAGTTCTTC	CAWNKGGESYNEQFF
many	NA	TRBV6-2/TRBV6-3	TRBJ2-1	TGTGCCAGCAGTTACTCTTACCCTCGAGCCGGGGGTGAGCAGTTCTTC	CASSYSYPRAGGEQFF